One and the same sample provided the 22 T cell receptor beta chains below, sequenced in a study of blood T cell repertoires in COVID-19. Here immunoSEQ multiplex PCR was the method, and the copy in TCRdb shows in-frame clones only, minus some. Among approximately 92,000 clones listed, approximately 82% were seen once. Sequencing was done on a sample of peripheral blood. The receptor set was obtained from a man in his fifties or sixties with acute or convalescent COVID-19.

This clone was recorded once. The V and J genes are TRBV14 and TRBJ2-7; 8 nucleotides agree with TRBD1. V trimming: 3 bases; J trimming: 3 bases; junction bases outside the gene matches: 13. Germline V lookup: CDR1 SGHDN, CDR2 FVKESK. The CDR3 has 17 amino acids. The CDR3 sequence is CASSHGQGLPIDYEQYV. The CDR3 bases are TGTGCCAGCAGCCATGGACAGGGACTTCCTATAGACTACGAGCAGTACGTC.

J is TRBJ2-1 and V is TRBV7-6, with TRBD2 as a possible D gene (6 bases). The CDR3 length is 13 residues. V was cut by 3 bases and J by 7 bases, with 10 bases left in between. Germline V lookup: CDR1 SGHVS, CDR2 FNYEAQ. The CDR3 here is CASSLVGRNEQFF. CDR3 nucleotide sequence: TGTGCCAGCAGCTTGGTAGGGAGGAATGAGCAGTTCTTC. The whole variable domain, filled in from reference TRBV7-6 and TRBJ2-1, reads GAGVSQSPRYKVTKRGQDVALRCDPISGHVSLYWYRQALGQGPEFLTYFNYEAQQDKSGLPNDRFSAERPEGSISTLTIQRTEQRDSAMYRCASSLVGRNEQFFGPGTRLTVL.

This chain links TRBV29-1 with TRBJ2-6, with 8 bases identical to TRBD1. Germline assignment: CDR1 SQVTM and CDR2 ANQGSEA. The trim removed 5 bases at V and 0 bases at J, leaving 12 bases unmatched. The CDR3 runs to 18 residues. The CDR3 DNA reads TGCAGCGTTTTATTTTACGGGACAGGTAGCTCTGGGGCCAACGTCCTGACTTTC. This translates into CSVLFYGTGSSGANVLTF.

This chain uses TRBV4-2 with TRBJ1-2; TRBD1 matches at 9 bases. CDR3 length: 15 amino acids. J lost 1 base, V lost 4 bases, and 4 bases had no gene match. Per the germline V gene, CDR1 is LGHNA and CDR2 is YNFKEQ. As DNA, the CDR3 is TGTGCCAGCAGCCCAGGACAGGGGTATAACTATGGCTACACCTTC. Its protein product is CASSPGQGYNYGYTF.

The chain carries TRBV9 and TRBJ2-2, with D perhaps TRBD1 (6 bases). Trimming shortened V by 3 bases and J by 6 bases, and 12 bases separated the two germline ends. Germline CDR1 is SGDLS and CDR2 is YYNGEE. There are 14 residues in the CDR3. In DNA, the CDR3 is TGTGCCAGCAGCGCGGACAGTGGGTCCGGGGAGCTGTTTTTT. It yields the protein CASSADSGSGELFF.

V gene TRBV7-9 combines with J gene TRBJ2-7; D perhaps matches TRBD2 (5 bases). V shed 1 base and J shed 3 bases, with 10 bases lying between them. In germline, CDR1 is SEHNR, CDR2 FQNEAQ (reference sequence). The CDR3 extends over 14 amino acids. The CDR3 DNA follows: TGTGCCAGCAGCTTAGGAGGGTCCGACTACGAGCAGTACGTC. This encodes CASSLGGSDYEQYV.

The V call is TRBV4-1, the J call TRBJ2-1, with 7 bases matching TRBD2. J was trimmed by 0 bases and V by 1 base; bases with no gene match: 6. The CDR3 totals 17 residues. Germline CDR1 reads MGHRA; CDR2 reads YSYEKL. The CDR3 spells CASSQGRAGLSYNEQFF. The CDR3 region has the DNA TGCGCCAGCAGCCAAGGGAGAGCGGGACTCTCCTACAATGAGCAGTTCTTC.

The V call is TRBV6-2 or TRBV6-3, the J call TRBJ2-3; 9 bases are a match to TRBD1. CDR3 size: 15 residues. Looked up from germline, CDR1 is MNHEY and CDR2 is SVGEGT. V dropped 6 bases and J dropped 1; count of bases not matched to a gene: 5. DNA for the CDR3: TGTGCCAGCAGCATCCGGACAGGGGGCACAGATACGCAGTATTTT. Amino acid sequence: CASSIRTGGTDTQYF.

The V and J genes are TRBV5-1 and TRBJ2-3, with 12 nucleotides matching TRBD2. The germline gives CDR1 SGHRS, CDR2 YFSETQ. The CDR3 covers 18 residues. J lost 3 bases, V lost 0 bases, and 8 bases had no gene match. As DNA, the CDR3 is TGCGCCAGCAGCTTGGTGGGCCCCGGGACTAGCGGGACAGATACGCAGTATTTT. Amino acid sequence: CASSLVGPGTSGTDTQYF.

This chain joins TRBV18 and TRBJ1-1, with a weak D call TRBD1 (6 bases). Trimming shortened V by 4 bases and J by 0 bases, and 15 bases separated the two germline ends. The CDR3 extends over 16 amino acids. Germline V gene lookup returns CDR1 KGHSH and CDR2 LQKENI. Here the CDR3 reads CASSRTSRQVNTEAFF. The CDR3 nucleotides read TGTGCCAGCTCACGTACATCCCGACAGGTGAACACTGAAGCTTTCTTT.

The chain links TRBV24-1 to TRBJ2-1; 11 bases match TRBD1. Germline assignment: CDR1 KGHDR and CDR2 SFDVKD. This CDR3 comprises 16 residues. J gave up 3 bases and V 2 bases, and 2 bases lay outside the gene matches. The CDR3 nucleotides are TGTGCCACCAGTGATTATGGGACAGGGGGCTACAATGAGCAGTTCTTC. This sequence encodes CATSDYGTGGYNEQFF.

J is TRBJ2-1 and V is TRBV15; the D gene is possibly TRBD2 (6 bases). The length of the CDR3 is 15 residues. Trimming removed 5 bases at V and 4 bases at J, with 15 bases between. From germline, CDR1 is LNHNV and CDR2 YYDKDF (reference sequence). CDR3 amino acids: CATSFRDSFYNEQFF. The CDR3 nucleotides are TGTGCCACCAGCTTCCGGGACTCCTTTTACAATGAGCAGTTCTTC.

This chain joins TRBV29-1 and TRBJ2-1; the D gene is possibly TRBD2 (6 bases). Germline assignment: CDR1 SQVTM and CDR2 ANQGSEA. The V end was cut by 7 bases, the J end by 0 bases, with 19 bases between. The CDR3 loop spans 16 amino acids. The CDR3: CSGGLTDGGSYNEQFF. CDR3 DNA: TGCAGCGGCGGACTAACCGACGGCGGCTCCTACAATGAGCAGTTCTTC.

The V call is TRBV7-2, the J call TRBJ1-4; maybe TRBD1 (6 bases). Germline V gene sequence: CDR1 SGHTA, CDR2 FQGNSA. The CDR3 extends over 14 amino acids. V was cut by 5 bases and J by 1 base, with 8 bases left in between. CDR3: CASSTGLTNEKLFF. As DNA, the CDR3 is TGTGCCAGCAGCACAGGGTTAACTAATGAAAAACTGTTTTTT. Full variable domain (rest looked up from reference TRBV7-2 and TRBJ1-4): GAGVSQSPSNKVTEKGKDVELRCDPISGHTALYWYRQSLGQGLEFLIYFQGNSAPDKSGLPSDRFSAERTGGSVSTLTIQRTQQEDSAVYLCASSTGLTNEKLFFGSGTQLSVL.

The chain couples TRBV4-1 to TRBJ1-1; TRBD1 matches at 8 bases. The length of the CDR3 is 13 residues. The germline V gene has CDR1 MGHRA and CDR2 YSYEKL. J gave up 3 bases and V 4 bases, and 1 base lay outside the gene matches. CDR3 coding DNA: TGCGCCAGCAGCCCCAGGGGGCACACTGAAGCTTTCTTT. It specifies CASSPRGHTEAFF.

The V and J genes are TRBV10-1 and TRBJ1-1; no definite D call. Germline lookup yields CDR1 WNHNN and CDR2 SYGVQD (reference sequence). The CDR3 sequence is 14 residues long. Trimming removed 5 bases at V and 2 bases at J, with 12 bases between. The CDR3 reads CASSPFGVNTEAFF. CDR3 nucleotides: TGCGCCAGCAGTCCGTTCGGAGTAAACACTGAAGCTTTCTTT.

This chain uses TRBV7-9 with TRBJ2-3, with 9 nucleotides matching TRBD2. The trim removed 5 bases at V and 0 bases at J, leaving 6 bases unmatched. Germline V gene lookup returns CDR1 SEHNR and CDR2 FQNEAQ (reference sequence). This CDR3 comprises 16 residues. CDR3 sequence: CASSPRLAVSTDTQYF. DNA of the CDR3: TGTGCCAGCAGCCCTCGACTAGCGGTTAGCACAGATACGCAGTATTTT.

The chain employs TRBV7-2 and TRBJ2-1; D is possibly TRBD1 (6 bases). Per the germline V gene, CDR1 is SGHTA and CDR2 is FQGNSA. The V end was cut by 5 bases, the J end by 10 bases, with 18 bases between. This CDR3 contains 14 residues. DNA of the CDR3: TGTGCCAGCAGCACCACCGGGCCTCAGGGGGAGCAGTTCTTC. It yields the protein CASSTTGPQGEQFF.

This rearrangement joins TRBV27 to TRBJ2-1; the match to TRBD2 covers 7 bases. CDR1 and CDR2 from the germline V gene are MNHEY and SMNVEV (reference sequence). The CDR3 sequence is 15 residues long. The V and J ends lost 6 bases and 10 bases, in that order; junction bases with no gene match: 15. The CDR3, as DNA: TGTGCCAGCAGCCTTTTCTGGGAGGGCCGAGTAGAGCAGTTCTTC. It is translated as CASSLFWEGRVEQFF.

The J gene is TRBJ1-1, the V gene TRBV6-5, with 7 nucleotides matching TRBD1. CDR1 MNHEY and CDR2 SVGAGI come from the germline V gene. J gave up 3 bases and V 9 bases, and 7 bases lay outside the gene matches. The CDR3 runs to 13 residues. This CDR3 reads CARQGQTYTEAFF. CDR3 DNA sequence: TGTGCCAGGCAGGGACAGACCTACACTGAAGCTTTCTTT.

This clone was seen a handful of times. This rearrangement joins TRBV5-4 to TRBJ1-1; 11 bases map to TRBD1. The germline gives CDR1 SGHNT, CDR2 YYREEE (reference sequence). The CDR3 runs to 17 residues. J was trimmed by 0 bases and V by 4 bases; bases with no gene match: 8. The CDR3: CASSPGQGAGMNTEAFF. The CDR3 nucleotides are TGTGCCAGCAGCCCTGGACAGGGGGCCGGCATGAACACTGAAGCTTTCTTT.

V usage is TRBV11-2 and J usage is TRBJ1-1, with TRBD1 identical over 7 bases. After removal of 4 bases from V and 4 bases from J, the junction contained 6 bases not matched to a gene. The CDR3 length is 14 residues. The germline V gene has CDR1 SGHAT and CDR2 FQNNGV. The CDR3 loop is CASSYTRQGTEAFF. The CDR3 DNA sequence: TGTGCCAGCAGCTATACTCGACAGGGCACTGAAGCTTTCTTT.